These T cell receptor beta chains were read from a single sample in a study of blood T cells in healthy people across ages. TCRdb itself ran the 5' RACE reads through MiXCR, one entry per CDR3 protein. The table includes around 900,000 distinct CDR3 sequences, roughly half detected once. The sequenced sample consisted of blood. The source is a woman aged 60-75 years in good health. The CDR3 runs from the conserved cysteine through the conserved F or W.

v_gene: TRBV28
CDR3aa: CATIPGPSNQPQHF

v_gene: TRBV24-1
CDR3aa: CATSAYREETQYF

v_gene: TRBV5-1
CDR3aa: CASSAGGSRRYEQYF

v_gene: TRBV9
CDR3aa: CASSPQGYNEQYF

v_gene: TRBV20-1
CDR3aa: CSAGPSGVNWGYTF

v_gene: TRBV12-3/TRBV12-4
CDR3aa: CALRLLAGGYEQYF

v_gene: TRBV7-2
CDR3aa: CAGSFALAGAGELFF

v_gene: TRBV11-1
CDR3aa: CASSLEASGVSYNEQFF

v_gene: TRBV9
CDR3aa: CASTKSGGKFGYGYTF

v_gene: TRBV12-3/TRBV12-4
CDR3aa: CASTLGLVRVSNEQFF